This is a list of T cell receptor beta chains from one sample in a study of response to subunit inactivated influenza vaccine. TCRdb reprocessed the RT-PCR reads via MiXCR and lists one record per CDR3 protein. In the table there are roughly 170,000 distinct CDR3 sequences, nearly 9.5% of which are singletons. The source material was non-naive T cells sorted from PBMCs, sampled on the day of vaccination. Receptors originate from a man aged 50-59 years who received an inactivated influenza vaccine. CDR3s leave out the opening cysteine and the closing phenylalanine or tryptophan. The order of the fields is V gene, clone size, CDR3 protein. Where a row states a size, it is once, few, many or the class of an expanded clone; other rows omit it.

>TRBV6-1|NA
ASSEVDRGVFGELF
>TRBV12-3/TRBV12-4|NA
ASSLTGLGSPLH
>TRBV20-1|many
SASRGTSGRYEQY
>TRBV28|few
ASSLRGRMVGTEAF
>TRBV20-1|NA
SATGLAGGYEQY
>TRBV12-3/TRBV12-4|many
ASSFGAGVREQY
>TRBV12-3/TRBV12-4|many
ASSFNRGRGNTIY
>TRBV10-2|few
ASISSGSSYNEQF
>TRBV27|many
ASSFQVTDTQY
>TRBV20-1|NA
SASGGWKPQH
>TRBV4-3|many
ASSQGQGAANYGYT
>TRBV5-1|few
ASSLKGTYTGELF
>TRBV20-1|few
SARDTANEKLF
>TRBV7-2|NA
ASSVGGYSGNTIY
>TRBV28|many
ASSLQNTGELF
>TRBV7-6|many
ASSLEGDLMTGELF